This entry lists 7 T cell receptor beta chains sequenced from one sample in a study of tumor-infiltrating lymphocytes in oesophageal squamous cell carcinoma. TCRdb fed the PCR reads into MiXCR, producing one record per CDR3 protein. The sample consists of roughly 16,000 distinct CDR3 sequences, around 50% of them appearing once. The sample taken for sequencing was normal esophageal tissue next to the tumor. Receptors originate from a female donor with esophageal squamous cell carcinoma.

The V call is TRBV4-2, the J call TRBJ2-5; tentatively, D is TRBD2 (5 bases). The J call may be in error: the DNA end matches TRBJ2-1 better. The CDR3 covers 14 residues. CDR1 and CDR2 (germline): LGHNA, YNFKEQ. The CDR3 DNA reads TGTGCCAGCAGCCAAGTGGGCGGGCTTACTGAGCAGTTCTTC. Encoded protein: CASSQVGGLTEQFF.

A remark on this clonotype: Germline and junction disagree at one end, which may indicate a read error. This chain links TRBV7-6 with TRBJ2-4; D gene unclear. The DNA end favors TRBJ2-7, so the J call may be wrong. CDR1 and CDR2 (germline): SGHVS, FNYEAQ. This CDR3 is 15 amino acids long. The CDR3 spells CASSLGPEKIYEQYF. CDR3 DNA sequence: TGTGCTAGCAGCTTAGGGCCGGAGAAGATCTACGAGCAGTACTTC.

This chain joins TRBV7-8 and TRBJ1-5; no definite D call. Between the trimmed V and J ends, which lost 5 bases and 6 bases, there was a span of 11 bases. CDR1 is SGHVS, CDR2 FQNEAQ, per germline. The CDR3 has 13 residues. CDR3 DNA: TGTGCCAGCAGCCCCAATTCGGTTCAGCCCCAGCATTTT. Its translation is CASSPNSVQPQHF.

V and J are TRBV6-2 or TRBV6-3 and TRBJ2-1; D is perhaps TRBD2 (5 bases). The DNA matches TRBJ2-7 better at its end, which makes the J call doubtful. Germline V lookup: CDR1 MNHEY, CDR2 SVGEGT. The CDR3 totals 14 residues. The CDR3 loop is CASSYEQRPYEQYF. The CDR3 DNA is TGTGCCAGCAGTTACGAGCAGCGGCCCTACGAGCAGTACTTC.

V is TRBV6-9 and J is TRBJ2-3, with 9 bases aligning to TRBD2. This CDR3 comprises 15 residues. Trimming took 3 bases from V and 6 from J; bases not matched to a gene: 7. Germline V gene data show CDR1 as MNHGY and CDR2 as SVAAGI. The CDR3 protein is CASSYGAGGGDTQYF. CDR3 coding DNA: TGTGCCAGCAGTTACGGAGCGGGGGGAGGGGATACGCAGTATTTT.

This clonotype showed up many times. The V gene is TRBV6-1, the J gene TRBJ2-3; 7 bases agree with TRBD2. The germline CDR1 and CDR2 sequences are MNHNS and SASEGT. The CDR3 loop spans 15 amino acids. With 5 bases clipped from V and 0 bases from J, the junction kept 5 bases outside the gene matches. The CDR3 sequence is CASSPLAASTDTQYF. The CDR3 DNA reads as TGTGCCAGCAGTCCCCTAGCGGCGAGCACAGATACGCAGTATTTT.

With regard to this clonotype: A much larger clone differs from this one at a single base, so this may be a read error. The chain has TRBV7-2 and TRBJ2-3; TRBD2 might be the D (5 bases). The J call may be faulty, since TRBJ2-1 better matches the DNA end. CDR3 length: 15 amino acids. Germline CDR1 and CDR2: SGHTA and FQGNSA. CDR3 sequence reads: CASSLGRERSYEQFF. The DNA of the CDR3 is TGTGCCAGCAGCTTAGGTCGGGAACGGTCCTACGAGCAGTTCTTC.